This record concerns one TCR beta chain sequence. The data were obtained in a study of blood T cell repertoires in COVID-19. Across the study: Sources were T cells, B-cell-depleted T cells, or PBMCs; the material itself was cDNA or gDNA.

TCRdb keeps only in-frame clones here, not all; method: immunoSEQ multiplex PCR. The table records approximately 180,000 clones, roughly 91% of them present only once. V gave up 5 bases and J gave up 3 bases, with 13 bases separating them. Germline lookup yields CDR1 MNHEY and CDR2 SVGEGT. CDR3 length: 15 amino acids. Source material: peripheral blood. V is TRBV6-2 or TRBV6-3 and J is TRBJ1-4; no definite D call. This receptor was identified in a middle-aged man with active or convalescent COVID-19. The CDR3 DNA reads as TGTGCCAGCAGTACCACTCGGGTCCCTAATGAAAAACTGTTTTTT. It specifies CASSTTRVPNEKLFF.